These T cell receptor beta chains were read from a single sample in a study of blood T cell repertoires in COVID-19. Here immunoSEQ multiplex PCR was the method, and the copy in TCRdb shows in-frame clones only, minus some. The sample carries about 250,000 clones, approximately 83% recorded once. Sequencing was carried out using PBMCs or T cells enriched from blood (not recorded which). The origin of the receptors is a woman in her forties who had been exposed to COVID-19. Both conserved end residues are part of each CDR3. The D gene is left open where the match is weak. Expanded clones are given a class, and other clones once, few, many or no size at all.

clone size: -; D gene: -; J gene: TRBJ1-5; V gene: TRBV6-6; CDR3 protein: CASSRGDRPEHF; CDR3 DNA: TGTGCCAGCAGTAGGGGTGACCGGCCGGAGCATTTT
clone size: -; D gene: TRBD1; J gene: TRBJ1-6; V gene: TRBV18; CDR3 protein: CASSPMDRGLGDNSPLHF; CDR3 DNA: TGTGCCAGCTCACCTATGGACAGGGGGCTGGGGGATAATTCACCCCTCCACTTT
clone size: -; D gene: -; J gene: TRBJ1-1; V gene: TRBV5-1; CDR3 protein: CASSLAGRGGTEAFF; CDR3 DNA: TGCGCCAGCAGCTTGGCTGGTCGGGGGGGAACTGAAGCTTTCTTT
clone size: few; D gene: -; J gene: TRBJ1-5; V gene: TRBV9; CDR3 protein: CASSRSGGGNQPQHF; CDR3 DNA: TGTGCCAGCAGCCGGTCGGGAGGGGGCAATCAGCCCCAGCATTTT
clone size: few; D gene: -; J gene: TRBJ2-2; V gene: TRBV19; CDR3 protein: CASRPRGSRAGELFF; CDR3 DNA: TGTGCCAGTAGACCAAGGGGGAGTAGGGCCGGGGAGCTGTTTTTT
clone size: -; D gene: -; J gene: TRBJ2-2; V gene: TRBV6-4; CDR3 protein: CASSEGDTGELFF; CDR3 DNA: TGTGCCAGCAGTGAAGGGGACACCGGGGAGCTGTTTTTT
clone size: -; D gene: TRBD1; J gene: TRBJ1-6; V gene: TRBV4-3; CDR3 protein: CASSQEIQGGGGSPLHF; CDR3 DNA: TGCGCCAGCAGCCAAGAAATTCAGGGGGGCGGCGGTTCACCCCTCCACTTT
clone size: once; D gene: TRBD2; J gene: TRBJ2-7; V gene: TRBV7-8; CDR3 protein: CASSLDLSSGYSYEQYF; CDR3 DNA: TGTGCCAGCAGCTTAGACCTATCTAGCGGGTATTCCTACGAGCAGTACTTC
clone size: -; D gene: -; J gene: TRBJ1-3; V gene: TRBV12-3/TRBV12-4; CDR3 protein: CASRGGSGNTIYF; CDR3 DNA: TGTGCCAGCAGGGGGGGCTCTGGAAACACCATATATTTT
clone size: -; D gene: TRBD1; J gene: TRBJ1-4; V gene: TRBV27; CDR3 protein: CASSPPGDRVNEKLFF; CDR3 DNA: TGTGCCAGCAGTCCACCAGGGGACAGGGTTAACGAAAAACTGTTTTTT
clone size: -; D gene: TRBD1; J gene: TRBJ1-1; V gene: TRBV7-3; CDR3 protein: CASSNGQGLVAFF; CDR3 DNA: TGTGCCAGCAGCAATGGACAGGGGCTGGTCGCTTTCTTT
clone size: -; D gene: -; J gene: TRBJ2-3; V gene: TRBV6-2/TRBV6-3; CDR3 protein: CASSYGLSSTDTQYF; CDR3 DNA: TGTGCCAGCAGTTACGGTCTATCCTCCACAGATACGCAGTATTTT
clone size: -; D gene: TRBD2; J gene: TRBJ2-2; V gene: TRBV11-2; CDR3 protein: CASRGLKAGVVAGELFF; CDR3 DNA: TGTGCCAGCAGGGGCCTAAAGGCGGGGGTAGTTGCCGGGGAGCTGTTTTTT
clone size: -; D gene: -; J gene: TRBJ2-2; V gene: TRBV5-1; CDR3 protein: CASSLGRGNTGELFF; CDR3 DNA: TGCGCCAGCAGCTTGGGCAGGGGGAACACCGGGGAGCTGTTTTTT
clone size: -; D gene: -; J gene: TRBJ1-2; V gene: TRBV5-1; CDR3 protein: CASSSGTDYVGYTF; CDR3 DNA: TGCGCCAGCAGCTCTGGGACGGACTATGTCGGCTACACCTTC
clone size: -; D gene: TRBD1; J gene: TRBJ1-2; V gene: TRBV6-4; CDR3 protein: CASSPGTGAGYTF; CDR3 DNA: TGTGCCAGCAGTCCGGGTACAGGGGCTGGCTACACCTTC
clone size: -; D gene: TRBD1; J gene: TRBJ2-2; V gene: TRBV6-5; CDR3 protein: CASSYSGQGNTGELFF; CDR3 DNA: TGTGCCAGCAGTTACTCGGGACAGGGGAACACCGGGGAGCTGTTTTTT
clone size: -; D gene: -; J gene: TRBJ2-7; V gene: TRBV7-9; CDR3 protein: CASSSSDSEQYF; CDR3 DNA: TGTGCCAGCAGCTCCTCGGACAGCGAGCAGTACTTC
clone size: -; D gene: TRBD2; J gene: TRBJ2-3; V gene: TRBV10-3; CDR3 protein: CAISEGGGLSSTDTQYF; CDR3 DNA: TGTGCCATCAGTGAGGGCGGGGGGCTTTCTAGCACAGATACGCAGTATTTT
clone size: few; D gene: -; J gene: TRBJ1-5; V gene: TRBV7-8; CDR3 protein: CASSLGRWQAGSSNQPQHF; CDR3 DNA: TGTGCCAGCAGCTTAGGGCGATGGCAGGCCGGATCTAGCAATCAGCCCCAGCATTTT
clone size: -; D gene: -; J gene: TRBJ1-1; V gene: TRBV2; CDR3 protein: CASTENPNTEAFF; CDR3 DNA: TGTGCCAGCACCGAGAACCCGAACACTGAAGCTTTCTTT
clone size: -; D gene: TRBD1; J gene: TRBJ1-5; V gene: TRBV7-8; CDR3 protein: CASSGTGSNQPQHF; CDR3 DNA: TGTGCCAGCAGCGGGACAGGGTCCAATCAGCCCCAGCATTTT
clone size: -; D gene: TRBD2; J gene: TRBJ2-7; V gene: TRBV7-2; CDR3 protein: CASSLGASGGLYEQYF; CDR3 DNA: TGTGCCAGCAGCTTAGGAGCTAGCGGGGGGCTCTACGAGCAGTACTTC
clone size: once; D gene: -; J gene: TRBJ2-1; V gene: TRBV9; CDR3 protein: CASSVDFSYNEQFF; CDR3 DNA: TGTGCCAGCAGCGTAGACTTTTCGTACAATGAGCAGTTCTTC
clone size: -; D gene: -; J gene: TRBJ2-3; V gene: TRBV9; CDR3 protein: CASSPRTGSTDTQYF; CDR3 DNA: TGTGCCAGCAGCCCGAGGACTGGGAGCACAGATACGCAGTATTTT
clone size: -; D gene: TRBD1; J gene: TRBJ1-1; V gene: TRBV12-3/TRBV12-4; CDR3 protein: CASFSPGQGEAFF; CDR3 DNA: TGTGCCAGCTTCAGCCCGGGACAGGGCGAAGCTTTCTTT
clone size: -; D gene: TRBD2; J gene: TRBJ2-3; V gene: TRBV7-8; CDR3 protein: CASSLPAGGTWDTQYF; CDR3 DNA: TGTGCCAGCAGCTTACCAGCGGGGGGGACTTGGGATACGCAGTATTTT
clone size: few; D gene: -; J gene: TRBJ1-4; V gene: TRBV28; CDR3 protein: CASAGGAGEKLFF; CDR3 DNA: TGTGCCAGCGCCGGGGGGGCGGGTGAAAAACTGTTTTTT
clone size: -; D gene: TRBD1; J gene: TRBJ1-4; V gene: TRBV6-5; CDR3 protein: CASSSRTGDEKLFF; CDR3 DNA: TGTGCCAGCAGTTCGAGGACAGGGGATGAAAAACTGTTTTTT
clone size: -; D gene: TRBD2; J gene: TRBJ2-1; V gene: TRBV10-3; CDR3 protein: CAISGGAVHEQFF; CDR3 DNA: TGTGCCATCAGCGGGGGGGCGGTTCATGAGCAGTTCTTC
clone size: once; D gene: TRBD1; J gene: TRBJ1-5; V gene: TRBV19; CDR3 protein: CASSIDGVEGAYQPQHF; CDR3 DNA: TGTGCCAGTAGTATAGATGGCGTGGAGGGGGCGTATCAGCCCCAGCATTTT
clone size: -; D gene: -; J gene: TRBJ2-1; V gene: TRBV11-1; CDR3 protein: CASSSDSGAYNEQFF; CDR3 DNA: TGTGCCAGCAGCTCTGACAGTGGGGCTTACAATGAGCAGTTCTTC
clone size: once; D gene: -; J gene: TRBJ2-2; V gene: TRBV7-8; CDR3 protein: CASSYRDKNTGELFF; CDR3 DNA: TGTGCCAGCAGCTATCGGGACAAAAACACCGGGGAGCTGTTTTTT